What follows are 2 T cell receptor beta chains derived from one specimen sequenced in a study of cytomegalovirus exposure and HLA in healthy donors. The method was immunoSEQ multiplex PCR; TCRdb's version includes in-frame clones alone and lacks a portion of them. The sample comprises 150,000 to 160,000 clones, approximately 86% of which are singletons, and around 24% rests with the top ten. The specimen was PBMCs. Source of these receptors: a man aged 18 to 35 in good health and CMV-seropositive.

J is TRBJ1-5 and V is TRBV6-1; D ambiguous. V was pared by 1 base and J by 6 bases, with 7 bases between. From germline, CDR1 is MNHNS and CDR2 SASEGT. The CDR3 is 13 amino acids. CDR3 amino acids: CASSEGSGQPQHF. The CDR3 DNA reads TGTGCCAGCAGTGAAGGGTCGGGTCAGCCCCAGCATTTT.

V usage is TRBV27 and J usage is TRBJ2-3; D possibly corresponds to TRBD2 (5 bases). Trimming took off 5 bases at V and 5 bases at J, with 11 bases between the two ends. Germline assignment: CDR1 MNHEY and CDR2 SMNVEV (reference sequence). The length of the CDR3 is 13 residues. In DNA form, the CDR3 reads TGTGCCAGCAGTCCTCGACTATTAGATACGCAGTATTTT. Translating it yields CASSPRLLDTQYF.